This T cell receptor (beta chain) is drawn from a study of T cells in Graves' hyperthyroidism and ophthalmopathy. General study findings and limits: Ophthalmopathy, as predicted by the model, came a median 6.5 months after the prediction.

For ophthalmopathy patients, the Clinical Activity Score was at least 3 and the NOSPECS grade at least 4; duration was under 3 months. Lactation, pregnancy, other autoimmune disease or uncontrolled infection excluded patients. Thyroid ultrasound, orbital computed tomography, clinical symptoms, and serum thyroxine and TRAb underpinned diagnoses. RNA transcripts gave rise to amplified TCR beta CDR3 regions. Using the HTBI primer set, a first-round RT-PCR was run on the TCR CDR3. TCRdb processed the multiplex PCR reads anew with MiXCR; each CDR3 protein has one entry. Of about 610,000 distinct CDR3 sequences in the sample, roughly 15% were seen once. In this sample, this clonotype turned up once. The antigen is unknown. This CDR3 spans 15 amino acids. V trimming: 3 bases; J trimming: 3 bases; junction bases outside the gene matches: 8.

The receptor's source is a woman aged 40 to 49 with Graves' ophthalmopathy. This chain links TRBV12-3 or TRBV12-4 with TRBJ2-7, with TRBD1 matching over 7 bases. The specimen sequenced was blood. The CDR3, as DNA: TGTGCCAGCAGTTTCTCCAGGGGGTGGGACTACGAGCAGTACTTC. Translating it yields CASSFSRGWDYEQYF.